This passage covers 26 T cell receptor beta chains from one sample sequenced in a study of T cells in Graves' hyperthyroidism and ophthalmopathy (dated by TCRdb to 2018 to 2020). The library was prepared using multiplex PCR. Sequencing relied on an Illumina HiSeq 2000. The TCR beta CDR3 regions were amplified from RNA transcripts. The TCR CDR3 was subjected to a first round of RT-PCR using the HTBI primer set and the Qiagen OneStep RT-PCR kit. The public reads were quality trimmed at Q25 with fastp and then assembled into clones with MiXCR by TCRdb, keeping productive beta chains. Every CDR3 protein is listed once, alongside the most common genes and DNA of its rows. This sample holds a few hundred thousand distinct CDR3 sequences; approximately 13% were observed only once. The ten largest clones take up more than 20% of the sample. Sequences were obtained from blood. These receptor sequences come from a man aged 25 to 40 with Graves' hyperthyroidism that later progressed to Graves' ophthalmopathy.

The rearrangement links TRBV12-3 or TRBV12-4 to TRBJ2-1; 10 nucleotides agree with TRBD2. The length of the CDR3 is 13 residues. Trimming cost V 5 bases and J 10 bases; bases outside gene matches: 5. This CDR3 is CASSTLAGVEQFF. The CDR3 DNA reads TGTGCCAGCAGTACGCTAGCGGGGGTAGAGCAGTTCTTC.

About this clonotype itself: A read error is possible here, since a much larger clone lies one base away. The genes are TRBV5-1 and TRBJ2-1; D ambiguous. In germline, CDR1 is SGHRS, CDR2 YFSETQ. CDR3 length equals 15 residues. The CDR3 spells CASSGVESSCNEQFF. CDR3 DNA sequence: TGCGCCAGCAGCGGGGTGGAGAGCTCCTGCAATGAGCAGTTCTTC.

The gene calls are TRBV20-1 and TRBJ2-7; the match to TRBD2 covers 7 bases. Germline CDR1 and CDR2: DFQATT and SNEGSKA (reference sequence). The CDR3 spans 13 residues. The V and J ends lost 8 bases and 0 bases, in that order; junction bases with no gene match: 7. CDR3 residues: CSSAGTNSYEQYF. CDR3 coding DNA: TGCAGTTCGGCCGGGACTAACTCCTACGAGCAGTACTTC.

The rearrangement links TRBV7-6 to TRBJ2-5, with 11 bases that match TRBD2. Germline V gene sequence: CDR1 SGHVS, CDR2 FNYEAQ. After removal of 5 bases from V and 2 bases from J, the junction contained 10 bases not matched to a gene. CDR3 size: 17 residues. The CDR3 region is CASSPGLADRSQETQYF. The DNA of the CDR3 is TGTGCCAGCAGCCCGGGACTAGCGGACCGGTCACAAGAGACCCAGTACTTC.

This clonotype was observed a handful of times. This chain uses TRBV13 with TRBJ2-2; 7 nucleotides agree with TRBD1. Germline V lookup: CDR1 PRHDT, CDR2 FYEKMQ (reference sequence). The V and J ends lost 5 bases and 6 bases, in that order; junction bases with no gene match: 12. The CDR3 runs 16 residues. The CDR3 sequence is CASSKRQGVEAGELFF. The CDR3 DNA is TGTGCCAGCAGCAAACGACAGGGCGTAGAGGCCGGGGAGCTGTTTTTT.

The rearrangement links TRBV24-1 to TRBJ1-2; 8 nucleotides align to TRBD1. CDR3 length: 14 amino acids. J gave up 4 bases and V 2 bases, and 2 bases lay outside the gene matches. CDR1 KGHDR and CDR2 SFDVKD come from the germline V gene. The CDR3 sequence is CATSDSGQAYGYTF. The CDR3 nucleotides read TGTGCCACCAGTGATTCGGGACAGGCCTATGGCTACACCTTC.

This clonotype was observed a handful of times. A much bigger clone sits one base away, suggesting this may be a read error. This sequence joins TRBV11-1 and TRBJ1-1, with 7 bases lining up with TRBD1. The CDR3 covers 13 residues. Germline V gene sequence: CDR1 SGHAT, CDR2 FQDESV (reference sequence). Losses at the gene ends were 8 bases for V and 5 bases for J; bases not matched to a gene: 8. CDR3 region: CASGKRGRTEAFF. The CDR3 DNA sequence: TGTGCCAGCGGCAAAAGGGGGCGTACTGAAGCTTTCTTT.

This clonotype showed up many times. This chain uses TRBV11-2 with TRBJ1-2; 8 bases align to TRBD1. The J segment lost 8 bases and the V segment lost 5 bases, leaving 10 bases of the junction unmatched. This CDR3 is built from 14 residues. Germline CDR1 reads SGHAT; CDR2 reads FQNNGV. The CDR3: CASSRAQGARGYTF. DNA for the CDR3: TGTGCCAGCAGCCGCGCCCAGGGGGCGCGAGGCTACACCTTC.

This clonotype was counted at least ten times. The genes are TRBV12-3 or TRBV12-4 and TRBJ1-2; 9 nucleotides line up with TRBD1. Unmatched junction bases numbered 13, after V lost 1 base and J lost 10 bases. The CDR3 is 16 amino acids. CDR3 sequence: CASSLGRGTGSKDYTF. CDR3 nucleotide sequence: TGTGCCAGCAGTTTAGGCCGCGGGACAGGGAGTAAAGACTACACCTTC.

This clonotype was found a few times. The CDR3 nucleotides read TGCAGTGCTGATGGCGAGCCTAGCGGGGACCGACGGACAGAGACCCAGTACTTC. Its translation: CSADGEPSGDRRTETQYF. This chain joins TRBV20-1 and TRBJ2-5, with 9 bases matching TRBD2. J was trimmed by 4 bases and V by 5 bases; bases with no gene match: 20. The CDR3 has 18 residues. Looked up from germline, CDR1 is DFQATT and CDR2 is SNEGSKA (reference sequence).

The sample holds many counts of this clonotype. The CDR3 here is CASSRQRTNEKLFF. The CDR3 DNA is TGTGCCAGCAGTCGACAGCGAACTAATGAAAAACTGTTTTTT. The gene calls are TRBV6-1 and TRBJ1-4; the D gene is possibly TRBD1 (5 bases). Trimming left V 5 bases short and J 1 base short, with 8 bases between. Germline V gene lookup returns CDR1 MNHNS and CDR2 SASEGT. The CDR3 loop spans 14 amino acids.

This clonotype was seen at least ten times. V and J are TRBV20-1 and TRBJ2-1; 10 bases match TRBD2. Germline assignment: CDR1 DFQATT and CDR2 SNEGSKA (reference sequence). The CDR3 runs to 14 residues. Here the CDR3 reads CREVSGGGNNEQFF. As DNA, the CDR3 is TGCAGAGAAGTAAGCGGGGGGGGGAACAATGAGCAGTTCTTC.

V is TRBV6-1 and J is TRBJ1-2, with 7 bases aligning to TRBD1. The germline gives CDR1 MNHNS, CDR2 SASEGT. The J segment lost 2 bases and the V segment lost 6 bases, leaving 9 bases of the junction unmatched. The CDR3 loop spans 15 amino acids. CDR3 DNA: TGTGCCAGCAGCCGCCGACAGGGAAGCAACTATGGCTACACCTTC. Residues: CASSRRQGSNYGYTF.

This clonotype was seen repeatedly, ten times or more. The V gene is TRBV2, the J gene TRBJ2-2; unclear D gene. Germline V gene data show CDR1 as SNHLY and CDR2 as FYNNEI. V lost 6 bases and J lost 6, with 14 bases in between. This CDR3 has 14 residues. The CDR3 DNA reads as TGTGCCAGCAGAGCGACCGCCATAGCCGGGGAGCTGTTTTTT. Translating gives CASRATAIAGELFF.

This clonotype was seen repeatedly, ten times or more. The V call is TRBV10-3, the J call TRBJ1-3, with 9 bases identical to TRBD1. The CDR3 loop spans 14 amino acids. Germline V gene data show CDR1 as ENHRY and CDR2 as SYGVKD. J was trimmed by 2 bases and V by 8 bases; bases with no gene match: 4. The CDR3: CAIGDRETGNTIYF. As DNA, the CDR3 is TGTGCCATCGGGGACAGGGAAACTGGAAACACCATATATTTT.

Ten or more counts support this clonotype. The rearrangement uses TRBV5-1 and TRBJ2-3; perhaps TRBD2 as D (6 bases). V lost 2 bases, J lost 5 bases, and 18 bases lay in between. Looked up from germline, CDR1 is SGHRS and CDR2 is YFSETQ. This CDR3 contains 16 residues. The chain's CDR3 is CASSFGRLVLQDTQYF. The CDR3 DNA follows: TGCGCCAGCAGCTTCGGGAGACTAGTTTTGCAAGATACGCAGTATTTT.

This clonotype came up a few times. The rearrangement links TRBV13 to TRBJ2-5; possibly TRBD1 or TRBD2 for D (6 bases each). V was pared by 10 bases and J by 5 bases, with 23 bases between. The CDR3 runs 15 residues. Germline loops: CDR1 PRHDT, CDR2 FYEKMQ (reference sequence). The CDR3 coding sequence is TGTGCCACTTCCTCACTGACAGGCGGGATGGAGACCCAGTACTTC. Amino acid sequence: CATSSLTGGMETQYF. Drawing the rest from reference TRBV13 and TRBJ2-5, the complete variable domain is AAGVIQSPRHLIKEKRETATLKCYPIPRHDTVYWYQQGPGQDPQFLISFYEKMQSDKGSIPDRFSAQQFSDYHSELNMSSLELGDSALYFCATSSLTGGMETQYFGPGTRLLVL.

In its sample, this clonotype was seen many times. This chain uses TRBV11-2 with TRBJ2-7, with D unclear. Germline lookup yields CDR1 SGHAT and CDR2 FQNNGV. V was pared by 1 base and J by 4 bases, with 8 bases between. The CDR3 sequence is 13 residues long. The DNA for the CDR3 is TGTGCCAGCAGCTTAGTACCGGGTTACGAGCAGTACTTC. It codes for CASSLVPGYEQYF.

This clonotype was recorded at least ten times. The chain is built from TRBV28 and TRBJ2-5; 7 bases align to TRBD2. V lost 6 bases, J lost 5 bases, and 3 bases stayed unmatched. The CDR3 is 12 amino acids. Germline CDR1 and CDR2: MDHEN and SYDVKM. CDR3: CASRGEGETQYF. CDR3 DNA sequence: TGTGCCAGCAGGGGGGAGGGGGAGACCCAGTACTTC.

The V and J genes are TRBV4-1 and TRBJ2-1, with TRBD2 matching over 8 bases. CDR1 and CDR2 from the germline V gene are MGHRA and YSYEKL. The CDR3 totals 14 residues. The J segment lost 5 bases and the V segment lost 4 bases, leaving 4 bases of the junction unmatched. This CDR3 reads CASSPTGLDNEQFF. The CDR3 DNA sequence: TGCGCCAGCAGCCCTACGGGACTAGACAATGAGCAGTTCTTC.

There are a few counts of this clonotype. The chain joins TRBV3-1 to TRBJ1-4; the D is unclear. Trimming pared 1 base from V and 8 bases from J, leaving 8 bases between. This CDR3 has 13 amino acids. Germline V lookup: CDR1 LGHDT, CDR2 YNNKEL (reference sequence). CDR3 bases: TGTGCCAGCAGCCAAGGCCTTGCGGAAAAACTGTTTTTT. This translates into CASSQGLAEKLFF.

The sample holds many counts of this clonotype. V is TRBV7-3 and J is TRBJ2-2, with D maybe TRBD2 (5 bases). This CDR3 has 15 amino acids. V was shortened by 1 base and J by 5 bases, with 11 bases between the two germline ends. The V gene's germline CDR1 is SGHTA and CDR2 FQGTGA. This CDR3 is CASSLNPGKTGELFF. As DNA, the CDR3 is TGTGCCAGCAGCTTAAATCCGGGGAAGACCGGGGAGCTGTTTTTT.

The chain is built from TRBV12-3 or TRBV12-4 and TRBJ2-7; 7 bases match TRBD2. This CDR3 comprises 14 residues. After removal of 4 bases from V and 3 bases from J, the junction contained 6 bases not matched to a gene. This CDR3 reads CASSSWEGHYEQYF. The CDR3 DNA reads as TGTGCCAGCAGTTCGTGGGAGGGCCACTACGAGCAGTACTTC.

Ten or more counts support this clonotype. CDR3 sequence reads: CASRGPGQGDSYEQYF. CDR3 DNA sequence: TGTGCCAGCAGGGGCCCGGGACAGGGGGATTCCTACGAGCAGTACTTC. The chain is built from TRBV2 and TRBJ2-7; 11 positions agree with TRBD1. The CDR3 totals 16 residues. Germline-derived CDR1 and CDR2 are SNHLY and FYNNEI. V trimming: 6 bases; J trimming: 1 base; junction bases outside the gene matches: 8.

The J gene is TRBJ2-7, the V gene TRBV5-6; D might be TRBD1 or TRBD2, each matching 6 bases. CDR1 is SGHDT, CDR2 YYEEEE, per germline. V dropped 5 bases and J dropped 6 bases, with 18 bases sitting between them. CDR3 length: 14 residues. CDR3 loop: CASSRDMGGSEQYF. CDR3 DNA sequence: TGTGCCAGCAGTCGCGACATGGGGGGCAGCGAGCAGTACTTC.

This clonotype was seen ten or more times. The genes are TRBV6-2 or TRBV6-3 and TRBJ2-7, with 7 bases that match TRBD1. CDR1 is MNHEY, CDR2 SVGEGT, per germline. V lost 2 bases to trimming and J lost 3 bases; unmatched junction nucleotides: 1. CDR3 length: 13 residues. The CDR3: CASSYGDSYEQYF. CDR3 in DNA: TGTGCCAGCAGTTACGGGGACAGCTACGAGCAGTACTTC.